This T cell receptor (beta chain) was obtained from a study of blood T cell repertoires in COVID-19. Using immunoSEQ multiplex PCR, the repertoire was profiled, and TCRdb retains in-frame clones only, with some absent. The sample lists over 200,000 clones; approximately 86% were seen once. This receptor was obtained from a woman younger than 45 who had been exposed to COVID-19. Sequencing used PBMCs or T cells enriched from blood (not recorded which).

CDR3 DNA sequence: TGTGCCAGTAGTATAGTAGACCTGACACCTAACACTGAAGCTTTCTTT. It codes for CASSIVDLTPNTEAFF. V is TRBV19 and J is TRBJ1-1, with D unresolved. Between the trimmed V and J ends, which lost 1 base and 2 bases, there was a span of 14 bases. This CDR3 is 16 amino acids long. Germline lookup yields CDR1 LNHDA and CDR2 SQIVND (reference sequence).